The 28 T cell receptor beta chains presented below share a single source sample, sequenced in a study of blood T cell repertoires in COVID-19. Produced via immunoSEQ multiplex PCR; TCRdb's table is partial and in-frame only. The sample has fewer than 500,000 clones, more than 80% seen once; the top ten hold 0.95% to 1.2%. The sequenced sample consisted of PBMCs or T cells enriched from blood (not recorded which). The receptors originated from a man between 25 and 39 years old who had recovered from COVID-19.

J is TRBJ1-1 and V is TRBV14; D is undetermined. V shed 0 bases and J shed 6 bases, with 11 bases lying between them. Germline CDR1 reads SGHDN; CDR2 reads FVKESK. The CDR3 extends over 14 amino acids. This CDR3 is CASSQDIGVAEAFF. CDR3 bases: TGTGCCAGCAGCCAAGATATAGGAGTGGCTGAAGCTTTCTTT.

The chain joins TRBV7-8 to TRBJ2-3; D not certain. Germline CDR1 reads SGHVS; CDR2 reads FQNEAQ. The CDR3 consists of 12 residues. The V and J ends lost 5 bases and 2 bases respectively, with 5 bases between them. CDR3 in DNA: TGTGCCAGCAGCCAATACACAGATACGCAGTATTTT. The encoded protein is CASSQYTDTQYF.

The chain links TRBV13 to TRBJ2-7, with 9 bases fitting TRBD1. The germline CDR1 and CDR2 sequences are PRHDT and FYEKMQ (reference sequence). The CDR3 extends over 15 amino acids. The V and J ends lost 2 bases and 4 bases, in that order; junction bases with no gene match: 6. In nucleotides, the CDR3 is TGTGCCAGCAGCTTAATGGGGGACAGGGCTTACGAGCAGTACTTC. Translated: CASSLMGDRAYEQYF.

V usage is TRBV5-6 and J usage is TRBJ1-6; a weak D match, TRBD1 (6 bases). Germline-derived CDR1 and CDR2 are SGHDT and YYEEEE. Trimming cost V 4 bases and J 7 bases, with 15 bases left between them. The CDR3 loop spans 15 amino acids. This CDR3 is CASSLDQGQNSPLHF. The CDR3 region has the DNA TGTGCCAGCAGCCTGGACCAAGGACAGAATTCACCCCTCCACTTT.

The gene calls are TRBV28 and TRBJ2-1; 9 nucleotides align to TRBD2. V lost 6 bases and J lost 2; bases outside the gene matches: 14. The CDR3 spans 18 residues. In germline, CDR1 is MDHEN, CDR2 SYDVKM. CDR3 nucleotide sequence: TGTGCCAGCAGATATAGCGGGAGTAGCGTTGCAGCCTACAATGAGCAGTTCTTC. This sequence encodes CASRYSGSSVAAYNEQFF.

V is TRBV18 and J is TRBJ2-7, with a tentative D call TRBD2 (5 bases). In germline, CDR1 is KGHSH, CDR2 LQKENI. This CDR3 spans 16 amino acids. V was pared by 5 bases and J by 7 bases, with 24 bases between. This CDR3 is CASSITLLRTSGEQYF. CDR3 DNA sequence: TGTGCCAGCTCAATCACCCTCTTAAGGACCTCGGGGGAGCAGTACTTC. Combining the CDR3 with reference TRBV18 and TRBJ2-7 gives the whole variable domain NAGVMQNPRHLVRRRGQEARLRCSPMKGHSHVYWYRQLPEEGLKFMVYLQKENIIDESGMPKERFSAEFPKEGPSILRIQQVVRGDSAAYFCASSITLLRTSGEQYFGPGTRLTVT.

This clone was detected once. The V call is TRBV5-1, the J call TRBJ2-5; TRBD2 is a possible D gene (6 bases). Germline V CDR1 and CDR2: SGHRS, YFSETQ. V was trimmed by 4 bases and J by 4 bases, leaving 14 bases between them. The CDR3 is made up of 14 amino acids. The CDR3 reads CASSAGTLRETQYF. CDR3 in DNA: TGCGCCAGCAGCGCCGGGACTTTACGAGAGACCCAGTACTTC.

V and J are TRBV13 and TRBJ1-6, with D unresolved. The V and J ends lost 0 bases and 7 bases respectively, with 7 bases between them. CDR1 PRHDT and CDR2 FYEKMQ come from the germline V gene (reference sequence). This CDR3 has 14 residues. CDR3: CASSLGGANSPLHF. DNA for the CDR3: TGTGCCAGCAGCTTAGGGGGAGCGAATTCACCCCTCCACTTT.

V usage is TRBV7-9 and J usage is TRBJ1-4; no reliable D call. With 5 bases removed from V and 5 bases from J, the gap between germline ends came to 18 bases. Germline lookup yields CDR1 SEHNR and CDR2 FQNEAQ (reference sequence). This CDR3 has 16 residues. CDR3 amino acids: CASSKLSSASNEKLFF. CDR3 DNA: TGTGCCAGCAGCAAGCTCAGCAGCGCCTCCAATGAAAAACTGTTTTTT.

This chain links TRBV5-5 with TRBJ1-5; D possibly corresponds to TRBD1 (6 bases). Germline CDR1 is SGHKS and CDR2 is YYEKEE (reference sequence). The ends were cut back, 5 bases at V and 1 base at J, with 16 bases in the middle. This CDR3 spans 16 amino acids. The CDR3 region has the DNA TGTGCCAGCAGTTTGATAGGGGGATTAAGCAATCAGCCCCAGCATTTT. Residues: CASSLIGGLSNQPQHF.

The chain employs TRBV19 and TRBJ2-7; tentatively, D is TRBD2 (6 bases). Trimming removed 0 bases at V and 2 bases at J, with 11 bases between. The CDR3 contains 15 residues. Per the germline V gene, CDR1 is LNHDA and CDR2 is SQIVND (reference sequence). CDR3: CASSIDRSGTYEQYF. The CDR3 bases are TGTGCCAGTAGTATAGATCGTAGCGGTACCTACGAGCAGTACTTC.

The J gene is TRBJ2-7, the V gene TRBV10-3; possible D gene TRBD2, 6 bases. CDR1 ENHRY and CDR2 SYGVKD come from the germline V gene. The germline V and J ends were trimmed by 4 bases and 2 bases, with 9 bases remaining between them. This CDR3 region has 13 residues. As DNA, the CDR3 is TGTGCCATCAGTGGCAGGGAGGCCTACGAGCAGTACTTC. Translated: CAISGREAYEQYF.

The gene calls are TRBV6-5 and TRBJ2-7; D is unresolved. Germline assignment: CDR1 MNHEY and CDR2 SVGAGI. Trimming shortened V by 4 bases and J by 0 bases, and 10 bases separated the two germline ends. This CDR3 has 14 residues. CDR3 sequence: CASSSSTSSYEQYF. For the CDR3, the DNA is TGTGCCAGCAGTTCCTCGACAAGCTCCTACGAGCAGTACTTC.

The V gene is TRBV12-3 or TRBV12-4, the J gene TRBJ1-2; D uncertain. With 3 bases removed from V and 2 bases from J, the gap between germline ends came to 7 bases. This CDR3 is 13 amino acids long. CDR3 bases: TGTGCCAGCAGTTTGAGAGGGAACTATGGCTACACCTTC. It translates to CASSLRGNYGYTF.

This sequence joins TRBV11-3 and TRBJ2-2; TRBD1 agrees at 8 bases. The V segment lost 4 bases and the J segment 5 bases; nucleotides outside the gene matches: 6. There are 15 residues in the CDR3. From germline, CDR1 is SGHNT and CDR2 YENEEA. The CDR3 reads CASSSQGAGTGELFF. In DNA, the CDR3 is TGTGCCAGCAGCTCCCAGGGGGCTGGGACCGGGGAGCTGTTTTTT. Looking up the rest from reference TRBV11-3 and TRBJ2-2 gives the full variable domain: EAGVVQSPRYKIIEKKQPVAFWCNPISGHNTLYWYLQNLGQGPELLIRYENEEAVDDSQLPKDRFSAERLKGVDSTLKIQPAELGDSAVYLCASSSQGAGTGELFFGEGSRLTVL.

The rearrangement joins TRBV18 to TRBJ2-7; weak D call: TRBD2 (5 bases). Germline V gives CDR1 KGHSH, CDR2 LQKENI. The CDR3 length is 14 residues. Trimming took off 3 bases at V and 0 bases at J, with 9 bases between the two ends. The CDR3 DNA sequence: TGTGCCAGCTCACCTGTGGGAGTCTCCTACGAGCAGTACTTC. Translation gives CASSPVGVSYEQYF.

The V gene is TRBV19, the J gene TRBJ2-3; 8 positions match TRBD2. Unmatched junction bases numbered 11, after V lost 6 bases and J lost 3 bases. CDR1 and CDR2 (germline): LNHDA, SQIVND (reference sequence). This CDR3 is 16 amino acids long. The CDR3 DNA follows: TGTGCCAGTAGCCCAAACGGGGCTAGCGGGACAGATACGCAGTATTTT. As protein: CASSPNGASGTDTQYF.

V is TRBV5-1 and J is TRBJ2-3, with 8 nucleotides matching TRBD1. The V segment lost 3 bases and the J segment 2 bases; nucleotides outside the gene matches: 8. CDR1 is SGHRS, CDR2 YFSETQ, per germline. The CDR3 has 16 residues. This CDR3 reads CASSYGQGPPTDTQYF. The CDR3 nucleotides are TGCGCCAGCAGCTACGGACAGGGCCCCCCCACAGATACGCAGTATTTT.

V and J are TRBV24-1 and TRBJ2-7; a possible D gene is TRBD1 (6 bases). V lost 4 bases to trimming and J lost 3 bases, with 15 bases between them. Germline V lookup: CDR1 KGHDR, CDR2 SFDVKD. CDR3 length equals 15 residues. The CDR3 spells CATSEGHPGHYEQYF. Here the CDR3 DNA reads TGTGCCACCAGTGAGGGACACCCTGGGCACTACGAGCAGTACTTC.

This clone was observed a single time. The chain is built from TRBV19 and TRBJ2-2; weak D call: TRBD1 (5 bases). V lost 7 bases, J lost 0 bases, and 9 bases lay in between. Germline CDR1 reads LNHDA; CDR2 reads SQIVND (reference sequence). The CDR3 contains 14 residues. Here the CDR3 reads CASTRTTNTGELFF. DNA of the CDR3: TGTGCCAGTACCCGGACAACGAACACCGGGGAGCTGTTTTTT.

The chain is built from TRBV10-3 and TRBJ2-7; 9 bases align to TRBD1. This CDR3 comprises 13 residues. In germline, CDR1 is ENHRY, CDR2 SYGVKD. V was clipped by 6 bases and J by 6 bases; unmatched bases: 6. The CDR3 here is CAIRGDRAGEQYF. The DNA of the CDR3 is TGTGCCATCAGGGGGGACAGGGCGGGCGAGCAGTACTTC.

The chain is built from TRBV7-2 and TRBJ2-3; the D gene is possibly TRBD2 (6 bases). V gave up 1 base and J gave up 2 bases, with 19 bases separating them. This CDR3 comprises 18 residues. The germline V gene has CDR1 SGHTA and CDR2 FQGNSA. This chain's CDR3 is CASSLGVGSGGVTDTQYF. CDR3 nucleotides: TGTGCCAGCAGCTTAGGTGTTGGTAGCGGAGGGGTCACAGATACGCAGTATTTT. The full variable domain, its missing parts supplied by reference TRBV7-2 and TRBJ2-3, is GAGVSQSPSNKVTEKGKDVELRCDPISGHTALYWYRQSLGQGLEFLIYFQGNSAPDKSGLPSDRFSAERTGGSVSTLTIQRTQQEDSAVYLCASSLGVGSGGVTDTQYFGPGTRLTVL.

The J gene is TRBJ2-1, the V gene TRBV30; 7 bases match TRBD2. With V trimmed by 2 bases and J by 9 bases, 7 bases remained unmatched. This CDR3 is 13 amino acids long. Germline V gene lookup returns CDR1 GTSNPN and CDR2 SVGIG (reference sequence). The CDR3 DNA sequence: TGTGCCTGGAGTCAGGAGGCGGGAGTTGAGCAGTTCTTC. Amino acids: CAWSQEAGVEQFF.

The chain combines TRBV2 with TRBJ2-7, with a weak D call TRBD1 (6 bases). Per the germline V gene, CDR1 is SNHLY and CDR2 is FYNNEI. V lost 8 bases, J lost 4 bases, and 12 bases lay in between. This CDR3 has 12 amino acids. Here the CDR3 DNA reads TGTGCCAGCGGGACATCCGGATACGAGCAGTACTTC. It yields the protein CASGTSGYEQYF.

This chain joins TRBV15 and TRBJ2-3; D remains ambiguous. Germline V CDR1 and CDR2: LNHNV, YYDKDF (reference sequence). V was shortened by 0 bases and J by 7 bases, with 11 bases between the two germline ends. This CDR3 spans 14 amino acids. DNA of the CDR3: TGTGCCACCAGCAGAGATCGCGGTGGAAATACGCAGTATTTT. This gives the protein CATSRDRGGNTQYF.

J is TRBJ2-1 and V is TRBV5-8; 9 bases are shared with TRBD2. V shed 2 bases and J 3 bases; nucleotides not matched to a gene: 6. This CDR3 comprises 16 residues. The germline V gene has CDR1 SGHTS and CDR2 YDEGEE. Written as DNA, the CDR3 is TGTGCCAGCAGCTTCTCTCCTAGCGGGAACTACAATGAGCAGTTCTTC. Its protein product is CASSFSPSGNYNEQFF.

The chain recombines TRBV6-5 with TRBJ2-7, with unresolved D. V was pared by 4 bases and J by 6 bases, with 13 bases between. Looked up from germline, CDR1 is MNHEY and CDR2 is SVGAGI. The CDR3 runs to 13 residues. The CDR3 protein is CASSSGSGREQYF. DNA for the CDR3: TGTGCCAGCAGTTCTGGGTCGGGTCGCGAGCAGTACTTC.

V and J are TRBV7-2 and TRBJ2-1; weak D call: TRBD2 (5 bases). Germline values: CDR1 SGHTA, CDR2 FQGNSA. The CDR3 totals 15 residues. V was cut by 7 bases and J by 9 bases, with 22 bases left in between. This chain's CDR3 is CASNPVEVESTEQFF. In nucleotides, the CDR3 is TGTGCCAGCAATCCCGTGGAGGTTGAGTCTACTGAGCAGTTCTTC.